Sequencing of this T cell receptor beta chain was carried out in a study of PD-L1 blockade in urothelial cancer. Whole-study context: When blood samples were assessed, the median T cell count was 141,255.

TCRdb keeps only in-frame clones here, not all; method: immunoSEQ multiplex PCR. This table holds some 60,000 clones, roughly 84% found once. For each patient, 1 to 8 samples were obtained, pretreatment and on-treatment. The CDR3 runs 15 residues. The germline V and J ends were trimmed by 10 bases and 0 bases, with 18 bases remaining between them. CDR1 and CDR2 (germline): LNHDA, SQIVND (reference sequence). Sequenced here: PBMCs, sampled around atezolizumab (anti-PD-L1) treatment. The receptor was derived from a man in his fifties with urothelial cancer. The chain is built from TRBV19 and TRBJ1-1, with a weak D call TRBD1 (6 bases). The CDR3 is CATKKGGIMNTEAFF. The DNA for the CDR3 is TGTGCCACTAAAAAGGGGGGGATCATGAACACTGAAGCTTTCTTT.